This TCR beta chain was observed in a study of T cells in Graves' hyperthyroidism and ophthalmopathy. Overall study findings and caveats: Among clonotypes expanded in thyroid above 0.001, most were also found in blood.

Trimming pared 4 bases from V and 2 bases from J, leaving 11 bases between. This CDR3 has 15 amino acids. Germline lookup yields CDR1 SEHNR and CDR2 FQNEAQ (reference sequence). There are many counts of this clonotype. Its cognate antigen is unknown. These patients, aged 18 to 65, had recently diagnosed hyperthyroidism lasting under 2 months. The PBMCs studied were ones that came from 10 ml fresh peripheral blood. Amplification yielded TCR beta CDR3 regions, with RNA transcripts as the source. RT-PCR in the first round (using the HTBI primer set) targeted the TCR CDR3. One entry per CDR3 protein, called by TCRdb with MiXCR from the multiplex PCR reads. The table lists roughly 420,000 distinct CDR3 sequences, 15% to 19% of them singletons.

This chain connects TRBV7-9 to TRBJ2-2; TRBD1 or TRBD2 may be the D gene (5 bases each). The receptor's source is a woman aged 18-35 years with Graves' hyperthyroidism. Sequencing used blood. The CDR3 loop is CASSYRDGNTGELFF. Written as DNA, the CDR3 is TGTGCCAGCAGCTACCGGGACGGCAACACCGGGGAGCTGTTTTTT.